This T cell receptor beta chain appears in the sequencing data of a study of OX40 agonist ivuxolimab in advanced cancers. Assay: immunoSEQ multiplex PCR; the TCRdb copy retains only in-frame clones and omits some. The sample carries about 60,000 clones, 80% to 85% recorded once. The specimen comprised CD4+ or CD8+ T cells sorted from blood, sampled in a trial of the OX40 agonist ivuxolimab. This TCR derives from an adult with an advanced solid tumor such as melanoma, head and neck, liver or kidney cancer.

CDR3 in DNA: TGTGCCAGCAGTTTTCCTCCAGGACGGATCATGAACACTGAAGCTTTCTTT. Residues: CASSFPPGRIMNTEAFF. This chain joins TRBV28 and TRBJ1-1; no firm D call. Germline-derived CDR1 and CDR2 are MDHEN and SYDVKM. V lost 3 bases and J 0 bases, leaving 17 bases between the germline ends. This CDR3 is built from 17 residues.